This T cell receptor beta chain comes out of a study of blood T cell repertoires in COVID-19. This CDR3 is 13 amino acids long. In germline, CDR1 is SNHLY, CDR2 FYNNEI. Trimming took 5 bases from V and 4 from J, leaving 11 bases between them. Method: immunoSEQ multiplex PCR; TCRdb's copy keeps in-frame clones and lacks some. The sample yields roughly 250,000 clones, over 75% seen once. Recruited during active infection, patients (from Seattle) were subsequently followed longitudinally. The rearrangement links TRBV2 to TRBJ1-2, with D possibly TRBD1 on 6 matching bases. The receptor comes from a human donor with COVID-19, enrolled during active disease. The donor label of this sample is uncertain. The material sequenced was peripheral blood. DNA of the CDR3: TGTGCCAGCAGTCCACAGGGACCCTATGGCTACACCTTC. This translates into CASSPQGPYGYTF.